The T cell receptor (beta chain) described here comes from a study of CD8+ T cells in alopecia areata (dated by TCRdb to between 2017 and 2018). A note on the overall study: Treated patients were enrolled in an open-label pilot trial of oral tofacitinib at 5 to 10 mg twice daily for moderate-to-severe alopecia areata. Patients received tofacitinib for 6 to 18 months and were then followed off drug for 6 months to check for delayed response and recurrence. Human TCRbeta sequencing covered scalp tissue and sorted CD4+ and CD8+ peripheral blood T cells from patchy and totalis/universalis alopecia areata patients and healthy controls. High-throughput TCRbeta sequencing was used to examine T cell clonal expansion in alopecia areata in both the C3H/HeJ mouse model and human patients. Biopsies were taken from tofacitinib-treated patients at baseline and at 4 and 24 weeks of treatment, and a later scalp biopsy was taken in several of the tofacitinib-treated patients. TCRbeta CDR3 regions were amplified by immunoSEQ multiplex PCR using 35 Vbeta forward and 13 Jbeta reverse primers. Clonality in the scalp was compared among normal scalp (n=4), patchy alopecia areata scalp (n=8), and alopecia totalis/universalis scalp (n=8). RNA was extracted with the PAXgene miRNA kit for fixed scalp, the miRNeasy kit for PBMCs, and the RNeasy kit for mouse skin. Paper-wide results and their limitations: Unlike mouse skin, which is dominated by gammadelta T cells, normal human skin has resident alphabeta T cells that are also sequenced, and this complicates analysis of the scalp TCR repertoire. TCR sequences shared between patients were less clear than in mice, possibly partly because of HLA diversity in the patient population. Compared with normal scalp, lesional scalp had higher clonality and more expanded CD8+ clones, particularly in alopecia totalis/universalis, a pattern that suggests antigenic drive.

Libraries came from the immunoSEQ multiplex PCR assay. RNA was extracted from all samples and reverse transcribed into cDNA, which served as template for TCR sequencing. First-strand cDNA was synthesized with SuperScript III using a 2:1 mix of oligo-dT and random hexamers. A synthetic immune receptor repertoire was used to measure amplification bias, and any remaining bias was corrected computationally. Concerning the study's data processing: Raw reads were preprocessed to remove errors, and CDR3 was defined according to IMGT conventions as the region from the conserved cysteine to phenylalanine. Clonality was computed as 1 minus the Shannon entropy, with the entropy normalized by log2 of the number of productive unique TCRs. Whether each scalp clone was CD4 or CD8 was inferred by checking scalp TCRbeta sequences against the CD4 and CD8 repertoires from sorted blood. Held by TCRdb, this immuneACCESS table contains in-frame sequences only and omits some clones. Under half of the omission traces to an unresolved V gene where checked; the cause of the rest is unknown. V, J and clone size are those of that table, while D and trimming were read from the DNA. The sample records over 150,000 clones, 59% of which are singletons. Over 12% of the sample goes to the ten largest clones.

A remark on this clone: What antigen it recognizes has not been identified. Base qualities are not recorded, but no much larger clone differs from it by a single base.

The CDR3 spans 15 residues, from the cysteine through the phenylalanine. The entry retains the CDR3 DNA only, 45 bases that are in frame from base 1. Based on the germline V gene, the CDR1 and CDR2 sequences are SGHRS and YFSETQ. V has 4 bases trimmed and J has 2 bases trimmed; junction bases matching no gene number 4. Reading the label with the study, this specimen's time point is: baseline before oral tofacitinib. From alopecia areata patients, peripheral blood was collected along with lesional scalp punch biopsies. PBMCs were separated by density centrifugation and stained for CD3, CD4 and CD8, after which CD4+ and CD8+ T cells were sorted on a FACSAria.

Sequenced here: CD4+ T cells sorted from blood, sampled at week 0. Here the chain combines TRBV5-1 and TRBJ2-3, and 10 bases in between align with TRBD2. The clonotype originates from a human donor with alopecia areata. The CDR3 protein is CASSLTSGLTDTQYF. Here is the DNA: TGCGCCAGCAGCCTGACTAGCGGGCTCACAGATACGCAGTATTTT.